Following are 19 T cell receptor beta chains from one sample sequenced in a study of blood T cell repertoires in COVID-19. Repertoires were generated with immunoSEQ multiplex PCR, while TCRdb's copy carries only in-frame clones and drops some. The sample lists 230,000 or so clones, approximately 82% occurring once. Sequenced sample: peripheral blood. The receptors originated from a man aged 35 to 55 who had recovered from COVID-19.

The V call is TRBV10-1, the J call TRBJ2-7, with 7 bases that match TRBD1. The J segment lost 0 bases and the V segment lost 2 bases, leaving 16 bases of the junction unmatched. This CDR3 is 19 amino acids long. Germline CDR1 reads WNHNN; CDR2 reads SYGVQD (reference sequence). CDR3 residues: CASSEGADRQTFSSYEQYF. CDR3 nucleotides: TGCGCCAGCAGTGAGGGTGCGGACAGGCAAACTTTCAGCTCCTACGAGCAGTACTTC.

The chain recombines TRBV5-4 with TRBJ1-2, with 10 bases that match TRBD1. The germline gives CDR1 SGHNT, CDR2 YYREEE (reference sequence). This CDR3 spans 14 amino acids. J was trimmed by 3 bases and V by 4 bases; bases with no gene match: 3. CDR3 sequence: CASSRQGADYGYTF. CDR3 DNA sequence: TGTGCCAGCAGCAGACAGGGGGCCGACTATGGCTACACCTTC.

V usage is TRBV18 and J usage is TRBJ2-3, with 8 bases that match TRBD2. Germline V gene data show CDR1 as KGHSH and CDR2 as LQKENI. With 3 bases clipped from V and 2 bases from J, the junction kept 13 bases outside the gene matches. The CDR3 contains 18 residues. The CDR3 is CASSPRRFGGGHTDTQYF. The CDR3 nucleotides are TGTGCCAGCTCACCTCGCCGGTTCGGCGGGGGGCACACAGATACGCAGTATTTT.

This sequence joins TRBV9 and TRBJ1-4; 8 bases fit TRBD1. The CDR3 spans 14 residues. J was trimmed by 6 bases and V by 0 bases; bases with no gene match: 1. Looked up from germline, CDR1 is SGDLS and CDR2 is YYNGEE. The DNA for the CDR3 is TGTGCCAGCAGCGTAGAGGACAGGGATGAAAAACTGTTTTTT. Translating it yields CASSVEDRDEKLFF. The complete variable domain, with remaining parts taken from reference TRBV9 and TRBJ1-4, reads DSGVTQTPKHLITATGQRVTLRCSPRSGDLSVYWYQQSLDQGLQFLIQYYNGEERAKGNILERFSAQQFPDLHSELNLSSLELGDSALYFCASSVEDRDEKLFFGSGTQLSVL.

The chain uses TRBV11-2 and TRBJ2-7, with D hard to call. V lost 4 bases and J 3 bases, leaving 13 bases between the germline ends. This CDR3 has 14 residues. The V gene's germline CDR1 is SGHAT and CDR2 FQNNGV. This chain's CDR3 is CASSSPRVSYEQYF. In DNA form, the CDR3 reads TGTGCCAGCAGCTCCCCCCGGGTAAGCTACGAGCAGTACTTC.

CDR3 sequence: CASSLGAGTAYGYTF. CDR3 nucleotide sequence: TGCGCCAGCAGCTTGGGAGCCGGGACAGCCTATGGCTACACCTTC. This chain joins TRBV5-1 and TRBJ1-2; 7 positions match TRBD1. This CDR3 has 15 residues. Germline V CDR1 and CDR2: SGHRS, YFSETQ. V lost 0 bases and J lost 4; bases outside the gene matches: 6.

This chain connects TRBV14 to TRBJ1-2; 9 nucleotides agree with TRBD1. The junction had 5 bases not matched to a gene; V was cut back by 4 bases and J by 5 bases. CDR3 length equals 14 residues. The germline gives CDR1 SGHDN, CDR2 FVKESK. The CDR3 bases are TGTGCCAGCAGCCGGGGACAGGGCAAGTATGGCTACACCTTC. This codes for CASSRGQGKYGYTF.

This clone was counted once. V usage is TRBV4-3 and J usage is TRBJ2-7; a weak D match, TRBD2 (5 bases). Germline V gives CDR1 LGHNA, CDR2 YSLEER. The V gene lost 0 bases and the J gene lost 1 base, with 13 bases spanning the gap. The CDR3 consists of 16 residues. As DNA, the CDR3 is TGCGCCAGCAGCCAAGATACCCCGGGATCGTCCTACGAGCAGTACTTC. Protein product: CASSQDTPGSSYEQYF.

This chain connects TRBV15 to TRBJ2-2, with D maybe TRBD1 (5 bases). Germline V CDR1 and CDR2: LNHNV, YYDKDF (reference sequence). The V and J ends lost 3 bases and 4 bases respectively, with 12 bases between them. The CDR3 sequence is 15 residues long. The chain's CDR3 is CATSRPLGATGELFF. CDR3 bases: TGTGCCACCAGCAGGCCCCTAGGGGCCACCGGGGAGCTGTTTTTT.

The chain recombines TRBV30 with TRBJ1-3; possibly TRBD1 for D (6 bases). This CDR3 contains 20 residues. Germline V lookup: CDR1 GTSNPN, CDR2 SVGIG (reference sequence). Deletions cut 3 bases from V and 4 bases from J, with 31 bases between. CDR3 DNA sequence: TGTGCCTGGAGGGCCACGGGGGGCCAGTCGGTCGTATCAAAAGGAAACACCATATATTTT. Translated: CAWRATGGQSVVSKGNTIYF.

The V and J genes are TRBV10-1 and TRBJ2-7; maybe TRBD2 (7 bases). This CDR3 is built from 13 residues. Germline V CDR1 and CDR2: WNHNN, SYGVQD (reference sequence). V was clipped by 10 bases and J by 2 bases, with 15 bases between them. CDR3 amino acids: CATLGGDTYEQYF. The DNA for the CDR3 is TGCGCCACCCTAGGGGGGGATACCTACGAGCAGTACTTC.

J is TRBJ1-2 and V is TRBV28; no firm D call. CDR1 MDHEN and CDR2 SYDVKM come from the germline V gene. The CDR3 runs 13 residues. Trimming shortened V by 9 bases and J by 4 bases, and 15 bases separated the two germline ends. The CDR3 protein is CASISRLFYGYTF. The CDR3 DNA is TGTGCCAGTATTTCCCGGTTATTCTATGGCTACACCTTC.

The V call is TRBV4-1, the J call TRBJ1-3, with D possibly matching TRBD1 (5 bases). Germline V gene data show CDR1 as MGHRA and CDR2 as YSYEKL. Trimming left V 4 bases short and J 4 bases short, with 20 bases between. This CDR3 is built from 17 residues. CDR3: CASSRLAPGVGGNTIYF. The CDR3 DNA is TGCGCCAGCAGCCGGCTTGCTCCGGGGGTGGGCGGAAACACCATATATTTT.

This chain uses TRBV3-1 (or the pseudogene TRBV3-2) with TRBJ1-2, with D perhaps matching TRBD1 (5 bases). This CDR3 has 15 amino acids. V lost 3 bases and J 2 bases, leaving 13 bases between the germline ends. From germline, CDR1 is LGHDT and CDR2 YNNKEL (reference sequence). The CDR3 loop is CASSQGSGGNYGYTF. The CDR3 nucleotides are TGTGCCAGCAGCCAGGGAAGCGGGGGGAACTATGGCTACACCTTC.

The chain has TRBV7-2 and TRBJ2-7, with 8 bases fitting TRBD1. V was clipped by 5 bases and J by 2 bases; unmatched bases: 5. Per germline, CDR1 SGHTA and CDR2 FQGNSA. The CDR3 loop spans 14 amino acids. The CDR3, as DNA: TGTGCCAGCAGCCTCGGACAGGGAACCTACGAGCAGTACTTC. Encoded protein: CASSLGQGTYEQYF.

The chain has TRBV9 and TRBJ1-2; 12 bases are a match to TRBD1. CDR1 and CDR2 from the germline V gene are SGDLS and YYNGEE. The V gene end was trimmed by 5 bases and the J gene end by 6 bases; junction bases not matched to a gene: 11. The CDR3 length is 16 residues. The CDR3 DNA is TGTGCCAGCAGGACCCAAGGGACAGGGGGCGGCGATGGCTACACCTTC. Protein: CASRTQGTGGGDGYTF.

This clone was recorded only once. The CDR3 region is CAISESSGGLYNEQFF. CDR3 coding DNA: TGTGCCATCAGTGAGTCTAGCGGGGGCCTATACAATGAGCAGTTCTTC. The chain joins TRBV10-3 to TRBJ2-1, with 9 bases lining up with TRBD2. The trim removed 0 bases at V and 4 bases at J, leaving 4 bases unmatched. Per germline, CDR1 ENHRY and CDR2 SYGVKD. CDR3 length: 16 residues.

The chain couples TRBV7-9 to TRBJ2-1; 9 nucleotides line up with TRBD1. This CDR3 region has 16 residues. CDR1 is SEHNR and CDR2 is FQNEAQ in the germline V gene (reference sequence). With V trimmed by 1 base and J by 1 base, 2 bases remained unmatched. The CDR3 loop is CASSLVDRGSYNEQFF. CDR3 DNA: TGTGCCAGCAGCTTAGTGGACAGGGGATCCTACAATGAGCAGTTCTTC.

The V call is TRBV24-1, the J call TRBJ1-1; 7 bases line up with TRBD1. This CDR3 region has 16 residues. Unmatched junction bases numbered 7, after V lost 3 bases and J lost 1 base. Germline CDR1 reads KGHDR; CDR2 reads SFDVKD. The CDR3 sequence is CATSDRSGTENTEAFF. The DNA of the CDR3 is TGTGCCACCAGTGATCGATCCGGGACAGAGAACACTGAAGCTTTCTTT.